What follows describes a single TCR beta chain. This entry comes from a study of blood T cell repertoires in COVID-19. Overall study context: There were acute and convalescent COVID-19 samples, and they came from the United States, Italy and Spain. The cDNA or gDNA used as material had been derived from T cells, B-cell-depleted T cells, or PBMCs.

Original methodology: Estimates of nucleated cell counts were drawn from the amplification of reference gene primers. Generated by immunoSEQ multiplex PCR, the TCRdb table keeps only in-frame clones and is missing some. V, J and clone size are taken as reported in that table, and D and trimming were inferred from the DNA itself. The sample gives about 270,000 clones, more than 80% of which show up once; over 3.5% is in the top ten. Participants were aged about 18 to 95 years, lived in about 26 US areas, and enrolled virtually. The clonotype originates from a woman in her 30s with acute COVID-19. Sequencing was done on a sample of PBMCs or T cells enriched from blood (not recorded which).

This CDR3 reads CASSLPGDSIKYTQYF. The CDR3, as DNA: TGTGCCAGCAGTTTACCGGGTGACTCAATTAAGTATACGCAGTATTTT. The chain uses TRBV28 and TRBJ2-3, with unresolved D. Germline V lookup: CDR1 MDHEN, CDR2 SYDVKM. The CDR3 totals 16 residues. Trimming shortened V by 2 bases and J by 7 bases, and 19 bases separated the two germline ends.